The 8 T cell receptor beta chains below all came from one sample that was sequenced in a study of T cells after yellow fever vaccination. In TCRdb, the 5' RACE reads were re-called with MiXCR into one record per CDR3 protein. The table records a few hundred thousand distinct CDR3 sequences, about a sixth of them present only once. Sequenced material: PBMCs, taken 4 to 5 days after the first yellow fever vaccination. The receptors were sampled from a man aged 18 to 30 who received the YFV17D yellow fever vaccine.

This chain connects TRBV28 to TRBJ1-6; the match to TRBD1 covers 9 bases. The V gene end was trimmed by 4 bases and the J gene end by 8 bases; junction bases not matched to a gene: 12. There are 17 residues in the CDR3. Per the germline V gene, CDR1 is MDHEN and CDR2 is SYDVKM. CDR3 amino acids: CASSSPGQGPFDSPLHF. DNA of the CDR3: TGTGCCAGCAGTTCCCCCGGACAGGGGCCATTCGATTCACCCCTCCACTTT.

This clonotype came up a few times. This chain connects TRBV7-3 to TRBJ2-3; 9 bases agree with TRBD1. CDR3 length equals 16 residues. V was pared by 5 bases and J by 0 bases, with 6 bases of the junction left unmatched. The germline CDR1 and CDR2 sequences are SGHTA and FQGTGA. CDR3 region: CASSPRDRDSTDTQYF. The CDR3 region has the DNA TGTGCCAGCAGCCCCCGGGACAGGGATAGCACAGATACGCAGTATTTT.

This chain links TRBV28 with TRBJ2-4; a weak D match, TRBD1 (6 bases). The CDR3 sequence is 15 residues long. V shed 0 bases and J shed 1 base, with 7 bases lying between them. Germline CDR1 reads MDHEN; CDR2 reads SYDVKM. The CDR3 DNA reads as TGTGCCAGCAGTTTATGGAGGGGGGCCAAAAACATTCAGTACTTC. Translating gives CASSLWRGAKNIQYF.

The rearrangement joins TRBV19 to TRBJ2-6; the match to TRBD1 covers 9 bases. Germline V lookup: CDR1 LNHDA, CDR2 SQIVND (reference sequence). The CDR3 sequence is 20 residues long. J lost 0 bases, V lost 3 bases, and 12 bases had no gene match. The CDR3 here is CASSIISGTGYRSGANVLTF. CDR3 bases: TGTGCCAGTAGTATCATTTCCGGGACAGGGTATCGCTCTGGGGCCAACGTCCTGACTTTC. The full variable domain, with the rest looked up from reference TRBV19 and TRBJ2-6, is DGGITQSPKYLFRKEGQNVTLSCEQNLNHDAMYWYRQDPGQGLRLIYYSQIVNDFQKGDIAEGYSVSREKKESFPLTVTSAQKNPTAFYLCASSIISGTGYRSGANVLTFGAGSRLTVL.

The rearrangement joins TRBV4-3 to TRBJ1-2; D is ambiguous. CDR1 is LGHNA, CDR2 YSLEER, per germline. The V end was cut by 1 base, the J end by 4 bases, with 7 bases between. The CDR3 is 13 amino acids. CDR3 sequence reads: CASSQAYSYGYTF. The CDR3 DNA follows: TGCGCCAGCAGCCAAGCTTACAGCTATGGCTACACCTTC.

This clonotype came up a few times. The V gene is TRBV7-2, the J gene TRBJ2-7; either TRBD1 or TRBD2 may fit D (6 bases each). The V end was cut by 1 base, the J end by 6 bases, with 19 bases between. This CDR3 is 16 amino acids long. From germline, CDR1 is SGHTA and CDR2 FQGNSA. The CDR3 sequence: CASSLGTFRGRSEQYF. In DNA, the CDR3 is TGTGCCAGCAGCTTAGGGACATTCCGGGGGCGGTCCGAGCAGTACTTC.

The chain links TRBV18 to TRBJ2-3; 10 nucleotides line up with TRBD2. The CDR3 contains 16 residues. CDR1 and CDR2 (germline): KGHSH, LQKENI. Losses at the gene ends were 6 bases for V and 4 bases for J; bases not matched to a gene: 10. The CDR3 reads CASSPTSGLGADTQYF. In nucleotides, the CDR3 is TGTGCCAGCTCCCCGACTAGCGGGTTGGGGGCAGATACGCAGTATTTT.

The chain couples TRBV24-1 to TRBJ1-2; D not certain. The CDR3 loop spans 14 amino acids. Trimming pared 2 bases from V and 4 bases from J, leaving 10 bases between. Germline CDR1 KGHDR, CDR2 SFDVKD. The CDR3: CATSDSGRAYGYTF. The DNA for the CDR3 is TGTGCCACCAGTGATTCCGGCAGAGCCTATGGCTACACCTTC.